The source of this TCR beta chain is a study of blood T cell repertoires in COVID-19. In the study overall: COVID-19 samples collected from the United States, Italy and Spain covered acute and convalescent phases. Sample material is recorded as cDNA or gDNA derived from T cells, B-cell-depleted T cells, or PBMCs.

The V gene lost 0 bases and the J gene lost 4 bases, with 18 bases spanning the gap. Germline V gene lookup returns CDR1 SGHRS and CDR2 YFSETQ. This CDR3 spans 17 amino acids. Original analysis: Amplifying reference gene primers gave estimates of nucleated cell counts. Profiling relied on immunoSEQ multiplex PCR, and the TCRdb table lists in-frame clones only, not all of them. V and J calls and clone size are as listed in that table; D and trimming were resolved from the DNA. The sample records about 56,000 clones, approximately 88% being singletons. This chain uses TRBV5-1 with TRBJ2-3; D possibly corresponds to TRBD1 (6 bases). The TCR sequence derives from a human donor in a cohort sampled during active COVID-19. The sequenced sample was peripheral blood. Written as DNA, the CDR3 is TGCGCCAGCAGCTTGGGGACCGGTGGGACAACCGCAGATACGCAGTATTTT. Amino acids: CASSLGTGGTTADTQYF.